Listed below are T cell receptor beta chains from one sample, sequenced in a study of T cells after yellow fever vaccination. TCRdb reprocessed the 5' RACE reads with MiXCR, giving one entry per CDR3 protein. Among about 300,000 distinct CDR3 sequences listed, around 6.8% were seen once. The material was PBMCs, obtained roughly 47 days after the first yellow fever vaccination. All receptors derive from a young man who received the YFV17D yellow fever vaccine. The CDR3 runs from the conserved cysteine through the conserved F or W. D genes are given only for firm matches. A clone size is listed for some rows: how often the clone was seen (once, few, many), or a class if it is expanded.

J gene | V gene | clone size | D gene | CDR3 DNA | CDR3 protein
TRBJ2-2 | TRBV7-3 | few | - | TGTGCCAGCAGCTTAAAGGACGGGGAGCTGTTTTTT | CASSLKDGELFF
TRBJ2-3 | TRBV7-3 | many | TRBD2 | TGTGCCAGCAGCCTCGGACTAGCAGCTAGCACAGATACGCAGTATTTT | CASSLGLAASTDTQYF
TRBJ2-7 | TRBV7-2 | few | - | TGTGCCAGCAGCCCTTGGACTTCATACGAGCAGTACTTC | CASSPWTSYEQYF
TRBJ1-1 | TRBV19 | few | - | TGTGCCAGTAGTTTCGACCCGATGAACACTGAAGCTTTCTTT | CASSFDPMNTEAFF
TRBJ1-5 | TRBV4-2 | many | - | TGTGCCAGCAGCCAGGCAACAGGTGGGGGTCAGCCCCAGCATTTT | CASSQATGGGQPQHF
TRBJ1-1 | TRBV6-5 | - | - | TGTGCCAGCAGTTACTCGACCCCAGGCCTTTACACTGAAGCTTTCTTT | CASSYSTPGLYTEAFF
TRBJ2-1 | TRBV28 | many | TRBD2 | TGTGCCAGCAGTGTCACGGGGGGGGTATCCTACAATGAGCAGTTCTTC | CASSVTGGVSYNEQFF
TRBJ2-5 | TRBV18 | many | TRBD2 | TGTGCCAGCTCACCGGCGGGGGGGCAAGAGACCCAGTACTTC | CASSPAGGQETQYF
TRBJ2-1 | TRBV5-6 | few | TRBD2 | TGTGCCAGCAGCTCGCCTCTACTAGCGGGGGACTACAATGAGCAGTTCTTC | CASSSPLLAGDYNEQFF
TRBJ1-2 | TRBV6-1 | - | TRBD1 | TGTGCCAGCCATTCCGGGACAGGGAGCTATGGCTACACCTTC | CASHSGTGSYGYTF
TRBJ2-1 | TRBV5-1 | many | - | TGCGCCAGCAGCTTCAGGGCAGGTTCCTACAATGAGCAGTTCTTC | CASSFRAGSYNEQFF
TRBJ2-3 | TRBV12-3/TRBV12-4 | - | TRBD1 | TGTGCCAGCAGTTCTTATTGGACAGGCACGCAGTATTTT | CASSSYWTGTQYF
TRBJ1-2 | TRBV20-1 | - | - | TGCAGTGCTCCCGCCTGGGGTGATGGCTACACCTTC | CSAPAWGDGYTF
TRBJ2-5 | TRBV7-9 | few | - | TGTGCCAGCAGCTACCTGACAGGGAGGGAGATCCAAGAGACCCAGTACTTC | CASSYLTGREIQETQYF
TRBJ1-2 | TRBV5-6 | - | - | TGTGCCAGCAGCGGAGCCGACTATGGCTACACCTTC | CASSGADYGYTF
TRBJ2-5 | TRBV5-1 | few | TRBD2 | TGCGCCAGCAGCTATCTGACTAGCGGACAAGAGACCCAGTACTTC | CASSYLTSGQETQYF
TRBJ2-3 | TRBV20-1 | - | - | TGCAGTGCTAGCTCAGATTTGCAGCGGGGCACAGATACGCAGTATTTT | CSASSDLQRGTDTQYF
TRBJ2-3 | TRBV11-2 | - | - | TGTGCCAGCAGCTTAGTCAGGAGCCGCTTGTTAACAGATACGCAGTATTTT | CASSLVRSRLLTDTQYF
TRBJ1-1 | TRBV20-1 | - | - | TGCAGTGCTACACGAGCGATCGGAGAAACTGAAGCTTTCTTT | CSATRAIGETEAFF
TRBJ2-3 | TRBV20-1 | - | - | TGCAGTGCTAACACCCCTTGGGGGGCGACAGATACGCAGTATTTT | CSANTPWGATDTQYF
TRBJ2-2 | TRBV7-3 | many | - | TGTGCCAGCAGCAAGGACCAGGGGTTCGGGGAGCTGTTTTTT | CASSKDQGFGELFF
TRBJ2-7 | TRBV20-1 | - | - | TGCAGTGCTAAAGGTCCTAGTCGCTACGAGCAGTACTTC | CSAKGPSRYEQYF
TRBJ2-2 | TRBV12-3/TRBV12-4 | many | TRBD1 | TGTGCCAGCAGTTTAAACAGGGGAAGGGGGACCGGGGAGCTGTTTTTT | CASSLNRGRGTGELFF
TRBJ2-2 | TRBV7-9 | few | - | TGTGCCAGCAGCGGTGCTTTTCACACCGGGGAGCTGTTTTTT | CASSGAFHTGELFF
TRBJ1-3 | TRBV4-2 | - | - | TGTGCCAGCAGCCAACTTCCCGGGGGGGGTGGAAACACCATATATTTT | CASSQLPGGGGNTIYF
TRBJ2-6 | TRBV27 | - | - | TGTGCCAGCACCACCCACGAGGGGAAACAGTACGTCCTGACTTTC | CASTTHEGKQYVLTF
TRBJ2-3 | TRBV4-1 | - | TRBD2 | TGCGCCAGCAGCCGCCCGACTAGCGGGGGGGCCTCAGATACGCAGTATTTT | CASSRPTSGGASDTQYF
TRBJ1-2 | TRBV18 | - | TRBD1 | TGTGCCAGCTCACCTACTCCCGGACAGGGATTCTATGGCTACACCTTC | CASSPTPGQGFYGYTF
TRBJ2-4 | TRBV4-2 | - | - | TGTGCCAGCAGCCAAGAAGGTCCAAGAGTAGTAGCCAAAAACATTCAGTACTTC | CASSQEGPRVVAKNIQYF
TRBJ1-3 | TRBV29-1 | few | - | TGCAGCTTCCAAGCGGGAAACACCATATATTTT | CSFQAGNTIYF
TRBJ2-1 | TRBV12-3/TRBV12-4 | - | - | TGTGCCAGCAGAGCCCCGGGGGACGGTGAGCAGTTCTTC | CASRAPGDGEQFF
TRBJ1-1 | TRBV20-1 | few | - | TGCAGTGCTAGAGATAGCGGCAGGGAAGCTTTCTTT | CSARDSGREAFF
TRBJ2-2 | TRBV3-1 | - | - | TGTGCCAGCAGCCAGCGGGTCGCGAACACCGGGGAGCTGTTTTTT | CASSQRVANTGELFF
TRBJ2-1 | TRBV4-3 | few | TRBD2 | TGCGCCAGCAGAACCCTATTTAGCGGGGGGGCACACAATGAGCAGTTCTTC | CASRTLFSGGAHNEQFF
TRBJ1-2 | TRBV12-3/TRBV12-4 | few | TRBD1 | TGTGCCAGCAGTTTGAGGGGGCCCCAGCCCTATGGCTACACCTTC | CASSLRGPQPYGYTF
TRBJ2-3 | TRBV7-9 | - | - | TGTGCCAGCAGCCCAACGAGACTTATCACAGATACGCAGTATTTT | CASSPTRLITDTQYF
TRBJ2-3 | TRBV18 | many | - | TGTGCCAGCTCACCAGGGGGATCAGATACGCAGTATTTT | CASSPGGSDTQYF
TRBJ2-1 | TRBV19 | - | - | TGTGCCAGTAGTATATCTTGGACCCTGATCGTCAGTGAGCAGTTCTTC | CASSISWTLIVSEQFF
TRBJ2-3 | TRBV12-3/TRBV12-4 | many | TRBD2 | TGTGCCAGCAGTCCAGCGGGGGGAACCACAGATACGCAGTATTTT | CASSPAGGTTDTQYF
TRBJ1-5 | TRBV6-5 | - | - | TGTGCCAGCAGTCACACCGACGGGTACAATCAGCCCCAGCATTTT | CASSHTDGYNQPQHF
TRBJ2-1 | TRBV29-1 | - | TRBD2 | TGCAGCGTTGAAGCGGGGGGTAACAATGAGCAGTTCTTC | CSVEAGGNNEQFF
TRBJ2-1 | TRBV20-1 | few | TRBD2 | TGCAGTGCCCCCTATCTGGGGGGAGGGAAAAATGAGCAGTTCTTC | CSAPYLGGGKNEQFF
TRBJ2-5 | TRBV7-2 | few | - | TGTGCCAGCAGCCGGGGGCGTGGGGGGAATAGGGAGACCCAGTACTTC | CASSRGRGGNRETQYF
TRBJ2-3 | TRBV20-1 | - | - | TGCAGTGCTACCCTATGGAGGCTTAGCACAGATACGCAGTATTTT | CSATLWRLSTDTQYF
TRBJ1-5 | TRBV5-6 | few | - | TGTGCCAGCAGCGACAGCCGCACAGGGATGGATCAGCCCCAGCATTTT | CASSDSRTGMDQPQHF
TRBJ2-6 | TRBV3-1 | few | TRBD1 | TGTGCCAGCAGCCCGGACAGGGGGCCCGTCCTGACTTTC | CASSPDRGPVLTF